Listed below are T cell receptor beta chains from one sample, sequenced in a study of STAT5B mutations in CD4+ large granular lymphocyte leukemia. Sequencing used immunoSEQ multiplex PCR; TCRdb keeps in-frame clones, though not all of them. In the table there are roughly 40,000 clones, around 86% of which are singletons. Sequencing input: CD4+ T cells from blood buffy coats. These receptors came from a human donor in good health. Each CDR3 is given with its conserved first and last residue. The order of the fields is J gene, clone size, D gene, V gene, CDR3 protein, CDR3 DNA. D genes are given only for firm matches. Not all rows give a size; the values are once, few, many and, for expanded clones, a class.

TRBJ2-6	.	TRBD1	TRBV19	CATDTGDGANVLTF	TGTGCCACAGACACAGGGGATGGGGCCAACGTCCTGACTTTC
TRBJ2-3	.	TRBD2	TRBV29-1	CSVSGLAGSTDTQYF	TGCAGCGTTTCAGGACTAGCGGGAAGCACAGATACGCAGTATTTT
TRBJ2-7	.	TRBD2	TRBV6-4	CASSPERESSEQYF	TGTGCCAGCAGCCCAGAGCGGGAGTCCAGCGAGCAGTACTTC
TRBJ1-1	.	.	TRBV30	CAWSVRARNTEAFF	TGTGCCTGGAGTGTACGGGCCAGGAACACTGAAGCTTTCTTT
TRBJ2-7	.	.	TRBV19	CASSIGGSFEQYF	TGTGCCAGTAGTATCGGAGGGTCGTTCGAGCAGTACTTC
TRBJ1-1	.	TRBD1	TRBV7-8	CASSFPGRGSGQVQLRGTEAFF	TGTGCCAGCAGCTTTCCAGGTAGGGGATCTGGACAGGTCCAATTGAGGGGCACTGAAGCTTTCTTT
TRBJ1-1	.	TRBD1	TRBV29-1	CSGHRGPRTEAFF	TGCAGCGGGCACAGGGGGCCGAGGACTGAAGCTTTCTTT
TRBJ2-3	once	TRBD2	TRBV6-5	CASSSTSGRTTQYF	TGTGCCAGCAGTTCGACTAGCGGGAGGACAACGCAGTATTTT
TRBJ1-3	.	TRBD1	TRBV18	CASSFHRDRENTIYF	TGTGCCAGCTCATTTCACCGGGACAGGGAAAACACCATATATTTT
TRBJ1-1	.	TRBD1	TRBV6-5	CASSYLRHRGTEAFF	TGTGCCAGCAGTTACCTCCGTCACAGGGGGACTGAAGCTTTCTTT
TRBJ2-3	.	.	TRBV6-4	CASSDTGSGGKSTDTQYF	TGTGCCAGCAGTGACACGGGGTCTGGCGGAAAGAGCACAGATACGCAGTATTTT
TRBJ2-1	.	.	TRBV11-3	CASSEDSYYNEQFF	TGTGCCAGCAGCGAGGACAGCTATTACAATGAGCAGTTCTTC
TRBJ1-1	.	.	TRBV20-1	CTAGMNTEAFF	TGCACTGCGGGCATGAACACTGAAGCTTTCTTT
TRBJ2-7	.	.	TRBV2	CATARDLGGSSYEQYF	TGTGCCACCGCACGCGATTTGGGGGGCAGCTCCTACGAGCAGTACTTC
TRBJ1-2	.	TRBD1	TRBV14	CASSHSRDRGLSNYGYTF	TGTGCCAGCAGCCATTCCCGGGACAGGGGATTGAGTAACTATGGCTACACCTTC
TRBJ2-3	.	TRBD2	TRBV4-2	CASSRGRGYTDTQYF	TGTGCCAGCAGCCGAGGGAGGGGCTACACTGATACGCAGTATTTT
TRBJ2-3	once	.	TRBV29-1	CSVDLGLLTDTQYF	TGCAGCGTGGACCTAGGATTGCTCACAGATACGCAGTATTTT
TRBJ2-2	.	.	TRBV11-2	CASSLEAGPGELFF	TGTGCCAGCAGCTTAGAAGCAGGTCCCGGGGAGCTGTTTTTT
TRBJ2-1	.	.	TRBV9	CASSGGARTYNEQFF	TGTGCCAGCAGCGGGGGGGCGCGGACCTACAATGAGCAGTTCTTC
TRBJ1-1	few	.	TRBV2	CASKLAGGGTEAFF	TGTGCCAGCAAATTAGCGGGGGGGGGCACTGAAGCTTTCTTT
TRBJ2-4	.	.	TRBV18	CASSPLGLSGDIQYF	TGTGCCAGCTCACCACTTGGACTATCCGGGGACATTCAGTACTTC
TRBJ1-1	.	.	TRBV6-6	CASSYGRMNTEAFF	TGTGCCAGCAGTTACGGACGGATGAACACTGAAGCTTTCTTT
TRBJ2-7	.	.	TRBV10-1	CASSPGVVNEQYF	TGCGCCAGCAGCCCCGGGGTAGTGAACGAGCAGTACTTC
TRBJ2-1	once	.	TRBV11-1	CASSSGGGQRSYNEQFF	TGTGCCAGCAGTTCCGGGGGGGGACAGCGCTCCTACAATGAGCAGTTCTTC
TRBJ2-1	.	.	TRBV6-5	CASRGDPGPVEQFF	TGTGCCAGCAGGGGAGATCCAGGGCCGGTTGAGCAGTTCTTC
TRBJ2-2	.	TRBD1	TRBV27	CASARGQGTGELFF	TGTGCCAGTGCTAGGGGACAGGGCACCGGGGAGCTGTTTTTT
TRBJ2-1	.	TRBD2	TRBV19	CATNSGSGNEQFF	TGTGCCACCAACAGCGGGAGTGGCAATGAGCAGTTCTTC
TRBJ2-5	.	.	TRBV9	CASSVAGWQETQYF	TGTGCCAGCAGCGTAGCTGGTTGGCAAGAGACCCAGTACTTC
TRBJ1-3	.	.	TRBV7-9	CASSLGYLNTIYF	TGTGCCAGCAGCTTAGGCTATCTGAACACCATATATTTT
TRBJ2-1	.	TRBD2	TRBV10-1	CASSVAAGGYNEQFF	TGCGCCAGCAGTGTTGCAGCGGGAGGATACAATGAGCAGTTCTTC
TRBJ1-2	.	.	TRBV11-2	CASSFGSYGYTF	TGTGCCAGCAGCTTCGGCAGCTATGGCTACACCTTC
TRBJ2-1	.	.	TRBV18	CASSPVTRDSYNEQFF	TGTGCCAGCTCACCCGTAACCCGGGACTCATACAATGAGCAGTTCTTC
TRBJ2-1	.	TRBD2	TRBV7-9	CASSLGAGVHNEQFF	TGTGCCAGCAGCTTAGGAGCGGGAGTCCACAATGAGCAGTTCTTC
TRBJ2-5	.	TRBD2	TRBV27	CASSFWTSGDQETQYF	TGTGCCAGCAGTTTCTGGACTAGCGGGGACCAAGAGACCCAGTACTTC
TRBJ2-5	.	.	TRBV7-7	CASSQAGDQETQYF	TGTGCCAGCAGCCAGGCCGGAGACCAAGAGACCCAGTACTTC
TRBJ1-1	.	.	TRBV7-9	CASSFTIDGAEAFF	TGTGCCAGCAGCTTTACTATTGACGGGGCTGAAGCTTTCTTT
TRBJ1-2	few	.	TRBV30	CAWSVLSRAFLNYGYTF	TGTGCCTGGAGTGTACTGAGTCGGGCGTTCCTGAACTATGGCTACACCTTC
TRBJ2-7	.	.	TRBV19	CASSPSPRAHPEQYF	TGTGCCAGTAGTCCGTCGCCCAGGGCTCACCCAGAGCAGTACTTC
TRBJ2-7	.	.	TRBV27	CASSKQGYEQYF	TGTGCCAGCAGTAAACAGGGCTACGAGCAGTACTTC
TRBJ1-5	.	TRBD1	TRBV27	CASSSGQGSQPQHF	TGTGCCAGCAGTTCGGGACAGGGTAGTCAGCCCCAGCATTTT
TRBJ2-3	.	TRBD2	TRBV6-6	CASRRDGGGPDTQYF	TGTGCCAGCAGGAGGGACGGGGGGGGCCCAGATACGCAGTATTTT